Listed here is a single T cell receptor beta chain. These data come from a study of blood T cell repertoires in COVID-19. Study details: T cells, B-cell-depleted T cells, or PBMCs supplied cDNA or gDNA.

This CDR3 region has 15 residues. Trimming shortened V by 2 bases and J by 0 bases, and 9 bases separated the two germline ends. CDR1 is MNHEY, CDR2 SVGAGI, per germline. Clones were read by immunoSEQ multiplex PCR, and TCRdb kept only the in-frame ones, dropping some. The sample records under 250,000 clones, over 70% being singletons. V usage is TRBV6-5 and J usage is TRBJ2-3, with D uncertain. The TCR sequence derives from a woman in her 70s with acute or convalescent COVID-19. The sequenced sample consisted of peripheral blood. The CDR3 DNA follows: TGTGCCAGCAGTTACCAGGCAGATAGCACAGATACGCAGTATTTT. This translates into CASSYQADSTDTQYF.